One TCR beta chain is described in this entry. This sample was included in a study of CD8 T cells in Susac syndrome. With random hexamers, reverse transcription was performed on about 0.5 to 1 ug of RNA. immunoSEQ multiplex PCR amplified TCR beta CDR3 across 54 Vbeta, 13 Jbeta. TCRdb re-called the immunoSEQ multiplex PCR reads with MiXCR, one entry per CDR3 protein. This table has 300,000 to 350,000 distinct CDR3 sequences, roughly nine tenths appearing once. The authors carried out high-throughput sequencing of TCR beta. They applied it to CD8+ and CD4+ T cells obtained from blood. CD8+ and CD4+ T cells were negatively isolated; TEMRA cells were FACS-enriched. Between the trimmed V and J ends, which lost 3 bases and 1 base, there was a span of 12 bases. The CDR3 spans 15 residues. Germline loops: CDR1 SGHAT, CDR2 FQNNGV.

The sequence was obtained from a human donor with multiple sclerosis. The chain joins TRBV11-2 to TRBJ1-1; no clear D gene. Sequencing was done on a sample of CD4+ T cells from PBMCs. The CDR3 sequence is CASSFTSQQNTEAFF. The DNA for the CDR3 is TGTGCCAGCAGCTTCACCTCCCAGCAGAACACTGAAGCTTTCTTT. Supplemented by reference TRBV11-2 and TRBJ1-1, the full variable domain reads EAGVAQSPRYKIIEKRQSVAFWCNPISGHATLYWYQQILGQGPKLLIQFQNNGVVDDSQLPKDRFSAERLKGVDSTLKIQPAKLEDSAVYLCASSFTSQQNTEAFFGQGTRLTVV.